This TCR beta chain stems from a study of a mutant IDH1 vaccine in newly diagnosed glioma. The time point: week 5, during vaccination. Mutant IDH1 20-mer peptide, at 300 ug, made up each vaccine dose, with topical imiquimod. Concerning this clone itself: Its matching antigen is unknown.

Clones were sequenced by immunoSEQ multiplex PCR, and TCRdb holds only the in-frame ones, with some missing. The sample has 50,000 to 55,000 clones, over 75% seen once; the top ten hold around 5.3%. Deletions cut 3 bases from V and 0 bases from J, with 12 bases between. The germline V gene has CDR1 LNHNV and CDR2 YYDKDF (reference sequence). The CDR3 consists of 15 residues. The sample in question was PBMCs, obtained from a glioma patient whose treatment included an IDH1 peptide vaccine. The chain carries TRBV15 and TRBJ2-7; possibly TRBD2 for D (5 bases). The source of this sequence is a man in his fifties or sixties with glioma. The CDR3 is CATSRSSGISYEQYF. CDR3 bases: TGTGCCACCAGCAGGTCCTCGGGAATCTCCTACGAGCAGTACTTC.